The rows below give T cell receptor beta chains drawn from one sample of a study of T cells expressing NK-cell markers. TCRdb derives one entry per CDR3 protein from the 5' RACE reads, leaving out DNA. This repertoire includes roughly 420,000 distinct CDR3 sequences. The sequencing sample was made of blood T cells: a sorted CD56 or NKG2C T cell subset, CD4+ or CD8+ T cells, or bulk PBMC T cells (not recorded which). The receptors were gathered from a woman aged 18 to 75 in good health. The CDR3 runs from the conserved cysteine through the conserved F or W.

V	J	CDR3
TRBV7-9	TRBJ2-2	CASSLSVLTNTGELFF
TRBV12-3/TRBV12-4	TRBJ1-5	CASSHGQGDDQPQHF
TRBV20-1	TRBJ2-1	CSVTLTSGTNEQFF
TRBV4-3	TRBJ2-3	CASSQEGTYTDTQYF
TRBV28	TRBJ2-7	CASSYDLSYEQYF
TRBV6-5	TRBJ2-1	CASSYFGQGENEQFF
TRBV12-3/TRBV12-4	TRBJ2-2	CASSPGTGIGELFF
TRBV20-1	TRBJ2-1	CSVRGLAGGSSYNEQFF
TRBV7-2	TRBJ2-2	CASSPSGWELFF
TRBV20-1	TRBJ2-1	CSARDPRTGHEQFF
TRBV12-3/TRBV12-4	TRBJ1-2	CASPRRYYGYTF
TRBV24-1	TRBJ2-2	CATSDTSRPGELFF
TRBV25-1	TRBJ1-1	CASSDPQGNTEAFF
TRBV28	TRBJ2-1	CASSLPHLAGDGNEQFF
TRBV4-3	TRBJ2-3	CASSQDPGPGTDTQYF
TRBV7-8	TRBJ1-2	CASSPTGQGSYTF
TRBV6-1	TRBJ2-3	CASGGFGTDTQYF
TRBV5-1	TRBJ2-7	CASSFGTGAYEQYF
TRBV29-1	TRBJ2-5	CSVIPTPETQYF
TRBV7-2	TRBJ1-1	CASSLFLGQINTEAFF
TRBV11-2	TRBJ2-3	CASSFSGLAGGVDTQYF
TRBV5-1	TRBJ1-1	CASSFSKNTEAFF